This T cell receptor (beta chain) is drawn from a study of T cell changes during pregnancy in multiple sclerosis (dated by TCRdb to 2018 to 2020). Describing the broader study: Changes in the T cell repertoire over the course of pregnancy were examined in this study in women with multiple sclerosis.

The CDR3 sequence holds 13 residues, the cysteine and phenylalanine included. The sequence is cut down to CDR3 DNA, 39 bases in frame from base 1. The germline V gene encodes CDR1 LNHDA and CDR2 SQIVND (reference sequence). Libraries were built with the immunoSEQ multiplex PCR assay. The clones in this table, taken by TCRdb from immuneACCESS, are in-frame only. Not every clone is retained; where verified, under half of the shortfall comes from an unresolved V gene, and the cause of the rest is unknown. For this sample there are about 8,500 clones; around 90% appear just once. 10% of the sample rests with the top ten. Of note for this clone: Its cognate antigen has yet to be identified. Sequence at one end of the junction differs from germline and may be a read error.

The sequence was collected from a female donor in good health, enrolled as a control in a pregnancy study. Material: CD8+ T cells from peripheral blood mononuclear cells, obtained in the first trimester of pregnancy. Rearrangement joined TRBV19 to TRBJ2-1; the junction holds 14 bases that match TRBD2. The CDR3 loop reads CASSPGLAGDVVF. The DNA sequence follows: TGTGCCAGTAGTCCGGGACTAGCGGGAGACGTCGTCTTC.